The rows below give T cell receptor beta chains drawn from one sample of a study of cytomegalovirus exposure and HLA in healthy donors. Profiled with immunoSEQ multiplex PCR; TCRdb holds only in-frame clones, not every one. The table shows about 160,000 clones, with around 80% occurring only once. Sequenced: PBMCs. The receptors shown here come from a male donor in good health and CMV-seropositive. CDR3s include the opening cysteine and the closing phenylalanine or tryptophan. The order of the fields is J gene, clone size, D gene, V gene, CDR3 protein, CDR3 DNA. The D gene is left open where the match is weak. Size values are once, few and many counts, or a class for expanded clones, and some rows have none.

J: TRBJ2-1; size: .; D: TRBD2; V: TRBV7-9; CDR3: CASSLAAGLAGGREQFF; DNA: TGTGCCAGCAGCTTAGCGGCGGGACTAGCGGGGGGGAGGGAGCAGTTCTTC
J: TRBJ2-1; size: .; D: TRBD2; V: TRBV10-3; CDR3: CAISELAVGGRALNEQFF; DNA: TGTGCCATCAGTGAGCTGGCAGTTGGAGGGAGGGCCCTCAATGAGCAGTTCTTC
J: TRBJ2-7; size: .; D: TRBD2; V: TRBV7-2; CDR3: CASSLVGGSFYEQYF; DNA: TGTGCCAGCAGCTTAGTCGGCGGGAGCTTCTACGAGCAGTACTTC
J: TRBJ2-7; size: .; D: TRBD1; V: TRBV6-1; CDR3: CASSSRQGFPDEQYF; DNA: TGTGCCAGCAGTTCCCGACAGGGCTTTCCAGACGAGCAGTACTTC
J: TRBJ1-1; size: .; D: .; V: TRBV5-1; CDR3: CASREAAGPGWQTEAFF; DNA: TGCGCCAGCAGAGAGGCCGCGGGGCCAGGGTGGCAAACTGAAGCTTTCTTT
J: TRBJ2-3; size: .; D: .; V: TRBV5-8; CDR3: CASSLERRSTDTQYF; DNA: TGTGCCAGCAGCTTGGAACGTAGATCCACAGATACGCAGTATTTT
J: TRBJ2-5; size: few; D: .; V: TRBV5-6; CDR3: CASSVRKEQYF; DNA: TGTGCCAGCAGCGTCCGTAAGGAGCAGTACTTC
J: TRBJ1-1; size: .; D: .; V: TRBV7-9; CDR3: CSSSMDSTEAFF; DNA: TGTTCCAGCAGCATGGACAGCACTGAAGCTTTCTTT
J: TRBJ2-1; size: .; D: .; V: TRBV11-3; CDR3: CASSLVDTTRNEQFF; DNA: TGTGCCAGCAGCTTAGTGGACACAACACGCAATGAGCAGTTCTTC
J: TRBJ2-3; size: .; D: .; V: TRBV27; CDR3: CASSLWGPGTDTQYF; DNA: TGTGCCAGCAGTTTATGGGGGCCTGGCACAGATACGCAGTATTTT
J: TRBJ2-7; size: few; D: TRBD2; V: TRBV6-5; CDR3: CASSPGTSGSDEQYF; DNA: TGTGCCAGCAGTCCCGGGACTAGCGGGAGCGACGAGCAGTACTTC
J: TRBJ2-2; size: .; D: TRBD2; V: TRBV27; CDR3: CASSLLAGGSNTGELFF; DNA: TGTGCCAGCAGTTTATTAGCGGGAGGTTCGAACACCGGGGAGCTGTTTTTT
J: TRBJ2-1; size: .; D: TRBD2; V: TRBV7-2; CDR3: CASSPAPGLAVGEQFF; DNA: TGTGCCAGCAGCCCAGCTCCGGGACTAGCCGTGGGGGAGCAGTTCTTC
J: TRBJ1-1; size: .; D: .; V: TRBV7-2; CDR3: CASSLASGAFF; DNA: TGTGCCAGCAGCTTAGCCAGCGGAGCTTTCTTT
J: TRBJ2-3; size: .; D: TRBD2; V: TRBV9; CDR3: CASSVNEREAITDTQYF; DNA: TGTGCCAGCAGCGTAAACGAGCGGGAGGCCATCACAGATACGCAGTATTTT
J: TRBJ2-2; size: .; D: TRBD1; V: TRBV6-5; CDR3: CASSWAGGAGGELFF; DNA: TGTGCCAGCAGTTGGGCAGGGGGCGCGGGCGGGGAGCTGTTTTTT
J: TRBJ2-1; size: .; D: .; V: TRBV5-6; CDR3: CASSLERREQFF; DNA: TGTGCCAGCAGCTTGGAACGGCGGGAGCAGTTCTTC
J: TRBJ1-4; size: .; D: .; V: TRBV7-9; CDR3: CASSLPPRNEKLFF; DNA: TGTGCCAGCAGCTTACCCCCGCGGAATGAAAAACTGTTTTTT
J: TRBJ2-7; size: .; D: TRBD1; V: TRBV7-9; CDR3: CASTTAGRGTYEQYF; DNA: TGTGCCAGCACCACCGCCGGCAGGGGGACCTACGAGCAGTACTTC
J: TRBJ1-1; size: .; D: .; V: TRBV14; CDR3: CASSQAQGVNTEAFF; DNA: TGTGCCAGCAGCCAAGCGCAGGGTGTGAACACTGAAGCTTTCTTT
J: TRBJ1-1; size: .; D: TRBD1; V: TRBV6-4; CDR3: CASSGDSWTEAFF; DNA: TGTGCCAGCAGTGGGGACAGTTGGACTGAAGCTTTCTTT
J: TRBJ2-6; size: .; D: TRBD1; V: TRBV5-1; CDR3: CASKNRGSGANVLTF; DNA: TGCGCCAGTAAAAACAGGGGCTCTGGGGCCAACGTCCTGACTTTC
J: TRBJ2-7; size: .; D: TRBD2; V: TRBV7-6; CDR3: CASSLEGGSHHEQYF; DNA: TGTGCCAGCAGCTTAGAAGGCGGGAGCCACCACGAGCAGTACTTC
J: TRBJ1-5; size: .; D: .; V: TRBV29-1; CDR3: CSAAGAGNQPQHF; DNA: TGCAGCGCCGCTGGGGCAGGCAATCAGCCCCAGCATTTT
J: TRBJ2-7; size: .; D: .; V: TRBV29-1; CDR3: CSLRDHRYEQYF; DNA: TGCAGCCTACGAGATCACCGTTACGAGCAGTACTTC
J: TRBJ2-3; size: .; D: .; V: TRBV10-2; CDR3: CASSEAATDTQYF; DNA: TGCGCCAGCAGTGAGGCGGCCACAGATACGCAGTATTTT
J: TRBJ2-7; size: .; D: TRBD2; V: TRBV14; CDR3: CASSQGLRGLDSYEQYF; DNA: TGTGCCAGCAGCCAAGGTCTCCGGGGACTAGACTCCTACGAGCAGTACTTC
J: TRBJ1-4; size: .; D: TRBD1; V: TRBV7-9; CDR3: CASSYRDRGRANEKLFF; DNA: TGTGCCAGCAGCTACCGGGACAGGGGGCGTGCTAATGAAAAACTGTTTTTT
J: TRBJ1-1; size: .; D: .; V: TRBV5-1; CDR3: CASSPPGAEAFF; DNA: TGCGCCAGCAGCCCCCCAGGGGCGGAAGCTTTCTTT
J: TRBJ1-4; size: .; D: TRBD1; V: TRBV11-2; CDR3: CASSPNGQGSEKLFF; DNA: TGTGCCAGCAGCCCCAACGGACAGGGTTCTGAAAAACTGTTTTTT
J: TRBJ2-3; size: .; D: TRBD1; V: TRBV19; CDR3: CASSGTGAADTQYF; DNA: TGTGCCAGTAGCGGGACAGGGGCTGCAGATACGCAGTATTTT
J: TRBJ2-7; size: .; D: .; V: TRBV12-5; CDR3: CASALDRYEQYF; DNA: TGTGCTAGTGCTCTGGACAGATACGAGCAGTACTTC
J: TRBJ2-7; size: .; D: .; V: TRBV27; CDR3: CASRRTETSYEQYF; DNA: TGTGCCAGCAGGAGAACGGAGACCTCCTACGAGCAGTACTTC
J: TRBJ2-6; size: few; D: TRBD1; V: TRBV10-3; CDR3: CATSTDRGDSGANVLTF; DNA: TGTGCCACCTCGACGGACAGGGGGGACTCTGGGGCCAACGTCCTGACTTTC
J: TRBJ1-2; size: .; D: .; V: TRBV7-9; CDR3: CASSLGSGDGYTF; DNA: TGTGCCAGCAGCTTAGGTTCGGGGGATGGCTACACCTTC
J: TRBJ2-1; size: .; D: TRBD2; V: TRBV30; CDR3: CARTSGTDNERFF; DNA: TGTGCCCGGACTAGCGGGACTGACAATGAGCGGTTCTTC